Listed below are T cell receptor beta chains from one sample, sequenced in a study of blood T cell repertoires in COVID-19. This table comes from immunoSEQ multiplex PCR, and its TCRdb copy is limited to in-frame clones, with some not included. Among roughly 55,000 clones listed, approximately 92% were seen once. Sample: peripheral blood. The origin of the receptors is a human donor with active COVID-19. The donor label of this sample is uncertain. Each CDR3 is given with its conserved first and last residue. Fields, in order: D gene, clone size, V gene, J gene, CDR3 protein, CDR3 DNA. The D gene is left open where the match is weak. Clone size is given for some rows only: seen once, a few or many times, or a class if the clone is expanded.

>NA|once|TRBV2|TRBJ2-7
CASTSDIYEQYF
TGTGCCAGCACCTCGGACATTTACGAGCAGTACTTC
>NA|NA|TRBV4-2|TRBJ1-4
CASSQQGASNEKLFF
TGTGCCAGCAGCCAACAGGGCGCCAGTAATGAAAAACTGTTTTTT
>TRBD1|NA|TRBV3-1/TRBV3-2|TRBJ1-2
CASSQLRSTGVGYGYTF
TGTGCCAGCAGCCAACTTAGATCTACAGGGGTCGGCTATGGCTACACCTTC
>TRBD2|NA|TRBV11-1|TRBJ2-1
CASSPGGAGGWDEQFF
TGTGCCAGCAGCCCCGGAGGAGCGGGAGGGTGGGATGAGCAGTTCTTC
>NA|once|TRBV7-6|TRBJ1-1
CASSEDWGADTEAFF
TGTGCCAGCAGCGAAGACTGGGGAGCGGACACTGAAGCTTTCTTT
>TRBD1|few|TRBV28|TRBJ1-4
CASRRDRVTEKLFF
TGTGCCAGCAGACGGGACAGGGTAACTGAAAAACTGTTTTTT
>TRBD2|NA|TRBV2|TRBJ2-1
CATGGREGSPFF
TGTGCCACGGGAGGGAGGGAAGGTAGCCCGTTCTTC
>NA|NA|TRBV13|TRBJ2-7
CASSRGHLSYEQYF
TGTGCCAGCAGCAGGGGACATCTATCCTACGAGCAGTACTTC
>NA|NA|TRBV18|TRBJ2-3
CASSPGDTDTQYF
TGTGCCAGCTCCCCGGGGGACACAGATACGCAGTATTTT
>NA|NA|TRBV6-6|TRBJ1-4
CASIQGIRGEKLFF
TGTGCCAGTATCCAGGGAATCCGTGGGGAAAAACTGTTTTTT
>NA|NA|TRBV24-1|TRBJ2-3
CATSDSGLQTDTQYF
TGTGCCACCAGTGATTCGGGTCTCCAGACAGATACGCAGTATTTT
>TRBD1|NA|TRBV5-1|TRBJ2-2
CASSPGTGVGGELFF
TGCGCCAGCAGCCCCGGGACAGGGGTCGGCGGGGAGCTGTTTTTT
>NA|NA|TRBV5-4|TRBJ2-3
CASSLSEGADTQYF
TGTGCCAGCAGCTTAAGCGAGGGGGCAGATACGCAGTATTTT
>NA|NA|TRBV7-2|TRBJ2-1
CARVDIHYNEQFF
TGTGCCAGGGTGGACATACACTACAATGAGCAGTTCTTC
>TRBD1|NA|TRBV3-1/TRBV3-2|TRBJ2-1
CASTSTGTGGWDEQFF
TGTGCCAGCACCTCAACCGGGACAGGGGGCTGGGATGAGCAGTTCTTC
>TRBD1|NA|TRBV11-2|TRBJ1-2
CASSPYRGPGYGYTF
TGTGCCAGCAGCCCTTACAGGGGGCCAGGCTATGGCTACACCTTC
>TRBD2|NA|TRBV3-1/TRBV3-2|TRBJ2-1
CASSPRAGIGYNEQFF
TGTGCCAGCAGCCCCAGAGCGGGGATAGGCTACAATGAGCAGTTCTTC
>NA|NA|TRBV5-6|TRBJ1-2
CASSLAQQLNYGYTF
TGTGCCAGCAGCTTGGCCCAACAGCTTAACTATGGCTACACCTTC
>TRBD2|NA|TRBV5-1|TRBJ2-1
CASSPGTSGVVGEQFF
TGCGCCAGCAGCCCCGGGACTAGCGGGGTGGTTGGTGAGCAGTTCTTC
>TRBD1|NA|TRBV27|TRBJ1-3
CASSKGGPSGNTIYF
TGTGCCAGCAGTAAAGGGGGCCCTTCTGGAAACACCATATATTTT
>NA|NA|TRBV27|TRBJ1-5
CASSLSRRTLKPQEQPQHF
TGTGCCAGCAGTTTATCGCGCCGGACACTAAAACCCCAGGAGCAGCCCCAGCATTTT
>TRBD1|NA|TRBV6-5|TRBJ1-6
CASSYSGGASSPLHF
TGTGCCAGCAGTTATTCAGGGGGCGCGAGTTCACCCCTCCACTTT
>TRBD1|NA|TRBV28|TRBJ2-3
CASTYETGTTDTQYF
TGTGCCAGCACCTATGAGACAGGGACCACAGATACGCAGTATTTT
>NA|NA|TRBV19|TRBJ2-3
CASRAQTDTQYF
TGTGCCAGTAGGGCCCAAACGGATACGCAGTATTTT
>TRBD2|few|TRBV2|TRBJ2-7
CASRKGPAGEFEQYF
TGTGCCAGCAGGAAAGGGCCAGCGGGAGAATTCGAGCAGTACTTC
>TRBD2|NA|TRBV27|TRBJ2-5
CASSSLGLAGGQETQYF
TGTGCCAGCAGTTCGCTGGGGCTAGCGGGGGGGCAAGAGACCCAGTACTTC
>TRBD1|NA|TRBV5-6|TRBJ1-5
CASKVRGNNQPQHF
TGTGCCAGCAAGGTCAGGGGGAACAATCAGCCCCAGCATTTT
>NA|NA|TRBV5-6|TRBJ1-4
CASSWGPSSTNEKLFF
TGTGCCAGCAGCTGGGGCCCGTCTTCAACTAATGAAAAACTGTTTTTT
>NA|NA|TRBV7-2|TRBJ2-1
CASSLEAYNEQFF
TGTGCCAGCAGCTTAGAAGCTTACAATGAGCAGTTCTTC
>TRBD1|NA|TRBV15|TRBJ2-5
CATSARQGMGETQYF
TGTGCCACCAGCGCCCGACAGGGGATGGGAGAGACCCAGTACTTC
>NA|NA|TRBV18|TRBJ2-5
CASSRGSTETQYF
TGTGCCAGCTCAAGAGGAAGTACAGAGACCCAGTACTTC
>TRBD2|once|TRBV3-1/TRBV3-2|TRBJ2-1
CASSPRPSGVIEQFF
TGTGCCAGCAGCCCCCGACCTAGCGGGGTGATTGAGCAGTTCTTC
>NA|once|TRBV5-1|TRBJ1-1
CASSSGGDTEAFF
TGCGCCAGCAGCTCCGGGGGGGACACTGAAGCTTTCTTT
>NA|NA|TRBV5-1|TRBJ1-1
CASSLAGPGIMNTEAFF
TGCGCCAGCAGCTTGGCAGGTCCGGGGATAATGAACACTGAAGCTTTCTTT
>TRBD2|NA|TRBV19|TRBJ2-2
CASSSGRTTGELFF
TGTGCCAGTAGTAGCGGGAGGACCACCGGGGAGCTGTTTTTT
>NA|few|TRBV6-6|TRBJ2-7
CASSYSREILYEQYF
TGTGCCAGCAGTTACTCGAGAGAGATTCTCTACGAGCAGTACTTC
>NA|NA|TRBV14|TRBJ2-3
CASSQVWGDGTDTQYF
TGTGCCAGCAGCCAAGTTTGGGGCGACGGCACAGATACGCAGTATTTT
>NA|NA|TRBV10-3|TRBJ2-1
CAISESGGAGQFF
TGTGCCATCAGTGAGTCGGGGGGGGCCGGGCAGTTCTTC
>TRBD1|once|TRBV19|TRBJ1-2
CASSQDRLGYTF
TGTGCCAGTAGTCAGGACAGGCTAGGCTACACCTTC
>NA|NA|TRBV6-2/TRBV6-3|TRBJ1-2
CASSYLTGNYGYTF
TGTGCCAGCAGTTACCTGACAGGAAACTATGGCTACACCTTC
>NA|NA|TRBV6-4|TRBJ2-1
CASSGQENEQFF
TGTGCCAGCAGTGGACAGGAGAATGAGCAGTTCTTC
>NA|NA|TRBV18|TRBJ2-1
CASSQGVVLNEQFF
TGTGCCAGCTCACAGGGGGTGGTTCTTAATGAGCAGTTCTTC
>NA|NA|TRBV2|TRBJ1-2
CASSGGGGYTF
TGTGCCAGCAGTGGGGGGGGTGGCTACACCTTC
>NA|NA|TRBV7-8|TRBJ1-2
CASSPSSKGLDGYTF
TGTGCCAGCAGCCCCAGTTCGAAGGGGCTTGATGGCTACACCTTC
>NA|NA|TRBV9|TRBJ2-7
CASSVALGQTYEQYF
TGTGCCAGCAGCGTAGCCCTGGGGCAGACCTACGAGCAGTACTTC
>TRBD1|once|TRBV5-4|TRBJ1-2
CASSLAGTGGYTF
TGTGCCAGCAGCTTGGCCGGGACAGGAGGCTACACCTTC
>NA|NA|TRBV6-5|TRBJ2-2
CASSPPGTGELFF
TGTGCCAGCAGTCCCCCCGGCACCGGGGAGCTGTTTTTT
>TRBD2|NA|TRBV3-1/TRBV3-2|TRBJ2-5
CASSLPLAGVETQYF
TGTGCCAGCAGCCTCCCACTAGCGGGAGTTGAGACCCAGTACTTC
>NA|NA|TRBV5-1|TRBJ2-7
CASSVDRLLYEQYF
TGCGCCAGCAGCGTTGACAGGCTACTCTACGAGCAGTACTTC
>TRBD1|NA|TRBV2|TRBJ2-2
CASRDSEVGTGELFF
TGTGCCAGCCGGGACAGCGAGGTTGGTACCGGGGAGCTGTTTTTT
>TRBD1|NA|TRBV27|TRBJ2-7
CASSSLSDRSYEQYF
TGTGCCAGCAGTTCCCTGTCGGACAGGTCCTACGAGCAGTACTTC
>TRBD2|once|TRBV4-1|TRBJ2-3
CASRRIYGGTSSNPTDTQYF
TGCGCCAGCAGGCGAATATACGGAGGGACTAGCTCCAACCCCACAGATACGCAGTATTTT
>NA|NA|TRBV25-1|TRBJ2-5
CASSEAGLETQYF
TGTGCCAGCAGTGAGGCGGGATTAGAGACCCAGTACTTC
>TRBD2|NA|TRBV19|TRBJ2-3
CASEGLGNPSGRLGTQYF
TGTGCCAGTGAAGGGCTGGGAAACCCTAGCGGGAGGCTAGGTACGCAGTATTTT
>NA|NA|TRBV9|TRBJ1-1
CASSPGGAGFMNTEAFF
TGTGCCAGCAGCCCCGGAGGGGCAGGATTTATGAACACTGAAGCTTTCTTT
>TRBD1|once|TRBV9|TRBJ1-1
CASSVQGGLNTEAFF
TGTGCCAGCAGCGTGCAGGGGGGCCTGAACACTGAAGCTTTCTTT
>NA|NA|TRBV19|TRBJ1-2
CASSVLGGSNYGYTF
TGTGCCAGTAGTGTGCTGGGGGGGTCCAACTATGGCTACACCTTC
>NA|few|TRBV7-9|TRBJ2-5
CASTPTGEETQYF
TGTGCCAGCACCCCGACAGGAGAAGAGACCCAGTACTTC
>NA|NA|TRBV12-3/TRBV12-4|TRBJ1-1
CASSFLGLTEAFF
TGTGCCAGCAGTTTCTTGGGGCTAACTGAAGCTTTCTTT
>NA|NA|TRBV6-5|TRBJ1-6
CASSYSLWGGSPLHF
TGTGCCAGCAGTTACTCTCTATGGGGCGGTTCACCCCTCCACTTT